A selection of T cell receptor beta chains follows, all from one sample in a study of T cells in Graves' hyperthyroidism and ophthalmopathy. One entry per CDR3 protein, called by TCRdb with MiXCR from the multiplex PCR reads. The profile covers about 690,000 distinct CDR3 sequences, with roughly 17% appearing a single time and around 15% taken by the ten largest. Sequenced input: blood. These receptors came from a man aged 50-60 years with Graves' hyperthyroidism. The CDR3 runs from the conserved cysteine through the conserved F or W. The D gene is left open where the match is weak. A clone size is listed for some rows: how often the clone was seen (once, few, many), or a class if it is expanded.

D gene: .; V gene: TRBV27; J gene: TRBJ2-5; clone size: .; CDR3 DNA: TGTGCCAGCAGTCTACAACAGGGAAGTCGAGAGACCCAGTACTTC; CDR3 protein: CASSLQQGSRETQYF
D gene: TRBD1; V gene: TRBV12-3/TRBV12-4; J gene: TRBJ1-1; clone size: many; CDR3 DNA: TGTGCCAGCAGGCCCAGACAGGGAGGGACTGAAGCTTTCTTT; CDR3 protein: CASRPRQGGTEAFF
D gene: TRBD1; V gene: TRBV5-1; J gene: TRBJ2-1; clone size: .; CDR3 DNA: TGCGCCAGCAGCTTGAAACAGGGGGCGAGGAATGAGCAGTTCTTC; CDR3 protein: CASSLKQGARNEQFF
D gene: TRBD2; V gene: TRBV6-6; J gene: TRBJ2-7; clone size: .; CDR3 DNA: TGTGCCAGCAGTTACGGACTAGCGGGAGCTTTCTACGAGCAGTACTTC; CDR3 protein: CASSYGLAGAFYEQYF
D gene: TRBD1; V gene: TRBV7-2; J gene: TRBJ2-5; clone size: many; CDR3 DNA: TGTGCCAGCAGCCCGGGGGGACAGGGTCTGGAGACCCAGTACTTC; CDR3 protein: CASSPGGQGLETQYF
D gene: TRBD2; V gene: TRBV12-3/TRBV12-4; J gene: TRBJ2-3; clone size: many; CDR3 DNA: TGTGCCAGCAGTCGACGGGGGACTAGCGGCTTTGGGAGCACAGATACGCAGTATTTT; CDR3 protein: CASSRRGTSGFGSTDTQYF
D gene: .; V gene: TRBV20-1; J gene: TRBJ1-1; clone size: .; CDR3 DNA: TGCAGTGCTAAAGGACTGAGACAAACATCCACTGAAGCTTTCTTT; CDR3 protein: CSAKGLRQTSTEAFF
D gene: .; V gene: TRBV4-2; J gene: TRBJ2-1; clone size: few; CDR3 DNA: TGTGCCAGCAGCCAAGAGGCTGTCTCCTACAATGAGCAGTTCTTC; CDR3 protein: CASSQEAVSYNEQFF
D gene: .; V gene: TRBV10-3; J gene: TRBJ1-5; clone size: .; CDR3 DNA: TGTGCCATCAGTGAGTATGTTATTTCTAGCGGCAATCAGCCCCAGCATTTT; CDR3 protein: CAISEYVISSGNQPQHF
D gene: .; V gene: TRBV7-9; J gene: TRBJ2-1; clone size: many; CDR3 DNA: TGTGCCAGCAGCCTTATAGGGTCCACGAATGAGCAGTTCTTC; CDR3 protein: CASSLIGSTNEQFF
D gene: .; V gene: TRBV2; J gene: TRBJ1-5; clone size: many; CDR3 DNA: TGTGCCAGCAGTGGGGATTTCAATCAGCCCCAGCATTTT; CDR3 protein: CASSGDFNQPQHF
D gene: .; V gene: TRBV20-1; J gene: TRBJ1-4; clone size: many; CDR3 DNA: TGCAGTGCTCTAGACAGTGAAAAACTGTTTTTT; CDR3 protein: CSALDSEKLFF
D gene: .; V gene: TRBV12-3/TRBV12-4; J gene: TRBJ1-5; clone size: .; CDR3 DNA: TGTGCCAGCACCCCCTCAGGGATGCAGCCCCAGCATTTT; CDR3 protein: CASTPSGMQPQHF
D gene: .; V gene: TRBV12-3/TRBV12-4; J gene: TRBJ1-4; clone size: many; CDR3 DNA: TGTGCCAGCAGCCTGGGCGGACCTAATGAAAAACTGTTTTTT; CDR3 protein: CASSLGGPNEKLFF
D gene: .; V gene: TRBV10-3; J gene: TRBJ2-5; clone size: .; CDR3 DNA: TGTGCCATCAGTGTAGGGCACTCCGGAGAGACCCAGTACTTC; CDR3 protein: CAISVGHSGETQYF
D gene: .; V gene: TRBV20-1; J gene: TRBJ2-2; clone size: many; CDR3 DNA: TGCAGTGCTAGAGATCGGAGGAGGGCCGTCACCGGGGAGCTGTTTTTT; CDR3 protein: CSARDRRRAVTGELFF
D gene: .; V gene: TRBV29-1; J gene: TRBJ1-2; clone size: .; CDR3 DNA: TGCAGCGTTGAACGTGGGGCCTATGGCTACACCTTC; CDR3 protein: CSVERGAYGYTF
D gene: .; V gene: TRBV20-1; J gene: TRBJ2-7; clone size: .; CDR3 DNA: TGCAGTGCATCCGGGACACGGCGCTCCCCCTACGAGCAGTACTTC; CDR3 protein: CSASGTRRSPYEQYF
D gene: .; V gene: TRBV7-2; J gene: TRBJ2-5; clone size: many; CDR3 DNA: TGTGCCAGCAGCCGGGGACGGTCGGAGACCCAGTACTTC; CDR3 protein: CASSRGRSETQYF
D gene: TRBD2; V gene: TRBV25-1; J gene: TRBJ2-2; clone size: many; CDR3 DNA: TGTGCCAGCAGTGAATCAATACTAGCGGGAGGGAACACCGGGGAGCTGTTTTTT; CDR3 protein: CASSESILAGGNTGELFF
D gene: .; V gene: TRBV4-1; J gene: TRBJ2-7; clone size: .; CDR3 DNA: TGCGCCAGCAGCCAAGTCGAACAGGGTTACGAGCAGTACTTC; CDR3 protein: CASSQVEQGYEQYF
D gene: TRBD1; V gene: TRBV28; J gene: TRBJ2-7; clone size: .; CDR3 DNA: TGTGCCAGCAGTTTTTCCCGGGACAGGGCTTCCTACGAGCAGTACTTC; CDR3 protein: CASSFSRDRASYEQYF
D gene: TRBD1; V gene: TRBV28; J gene: TRBJ1-5; clone size: .; CDR3 DNA: TGTGCCAGCACCTCCAGGGACAGGGGCATCAGCAATCAGCCCCAGCATTTT; CDR3 protein: CASTSRDRGISNQPQHF